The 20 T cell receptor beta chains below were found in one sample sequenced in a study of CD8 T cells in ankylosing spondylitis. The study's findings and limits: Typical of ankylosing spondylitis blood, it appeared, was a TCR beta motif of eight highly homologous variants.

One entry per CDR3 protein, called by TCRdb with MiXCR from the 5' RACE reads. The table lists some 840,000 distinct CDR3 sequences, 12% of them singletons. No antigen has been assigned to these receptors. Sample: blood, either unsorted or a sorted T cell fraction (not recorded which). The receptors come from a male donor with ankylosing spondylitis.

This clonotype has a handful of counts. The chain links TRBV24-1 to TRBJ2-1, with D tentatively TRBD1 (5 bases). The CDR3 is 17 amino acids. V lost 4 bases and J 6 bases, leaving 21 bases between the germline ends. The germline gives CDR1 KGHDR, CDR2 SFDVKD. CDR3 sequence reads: CATSEGSAGLMSNEQFF. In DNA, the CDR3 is TGTGCCACCAGTGAGGGTTCGGCAGGGCTCATGAGCAATGAGCAGTTCTTC.

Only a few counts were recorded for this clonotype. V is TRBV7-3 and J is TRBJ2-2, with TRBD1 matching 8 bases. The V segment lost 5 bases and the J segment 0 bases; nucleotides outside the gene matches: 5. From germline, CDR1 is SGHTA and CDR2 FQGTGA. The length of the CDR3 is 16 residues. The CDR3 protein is CASSLKTGANTGELFF. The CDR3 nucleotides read TGTGCCAGCAGCCTAAAGACAGGGGCGAACACCGGGGAGCTGTTTTTT. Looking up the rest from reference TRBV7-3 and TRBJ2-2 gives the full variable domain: GAGVSQTPSNKVTEKGKYVELRCDPISGHTALYWYRQSLGQGPEFLIYFQGTGAADDSGLPNDRFFAVRPEGSVSTLKIQRTERGDSAVYLCASSLKTGANTGELFFGEGSRLTVL.

The CDR3 DNA sequence: TGCAGTGCCGTAGCGGGGAACAATGAGCAGTTCTTC. Its translation: CSAVAGNNEQFF. The rearrangement links TRBV20-1 to TRBJ2-1, with TRBD2 matching 8 bases. With V trimmed by 6 bases and J by 5 bases, 3 bases remained unmatched. Germline CDR1 reads DFQATT; CDR2 reads SNEGSKA (reference sequence). The CDR3 totals 12 residues.

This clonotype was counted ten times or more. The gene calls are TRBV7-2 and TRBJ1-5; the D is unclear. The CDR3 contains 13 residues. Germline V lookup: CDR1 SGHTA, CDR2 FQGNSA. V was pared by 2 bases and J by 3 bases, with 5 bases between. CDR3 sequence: CASSLNPNQPQHF. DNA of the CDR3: TGTGCCAGCAGCTTAAACCCCAATCAGCCCCAGCATTTT.

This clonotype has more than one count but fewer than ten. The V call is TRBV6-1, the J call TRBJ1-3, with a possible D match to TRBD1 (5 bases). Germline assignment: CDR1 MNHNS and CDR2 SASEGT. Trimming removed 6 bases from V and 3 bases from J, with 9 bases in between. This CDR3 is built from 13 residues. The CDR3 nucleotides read TGTGCCAGCAGAGCTCAGGGTGGAAACACCATATATTTT. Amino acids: CASRAQGGNTIYF.

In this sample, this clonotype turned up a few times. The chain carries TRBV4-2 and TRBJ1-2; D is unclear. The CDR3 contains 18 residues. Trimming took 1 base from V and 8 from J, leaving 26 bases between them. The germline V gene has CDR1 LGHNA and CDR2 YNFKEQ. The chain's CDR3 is CASSQVVKGERPGFGYTF. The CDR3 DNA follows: TGTGCCAGCAGCCAAGTCGTGAAGGGCGAAAGGCCTGGGTTCGGCTACACCTTC.

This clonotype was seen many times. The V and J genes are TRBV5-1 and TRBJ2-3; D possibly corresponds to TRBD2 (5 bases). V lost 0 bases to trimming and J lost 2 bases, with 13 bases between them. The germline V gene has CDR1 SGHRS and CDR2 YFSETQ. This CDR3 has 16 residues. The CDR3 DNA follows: TGCGCCAGCAGCTTGGTGTTGCGGAGGTTCACAGATACGCAGTATTTT. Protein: CASSLVLRRFTDTQYF.

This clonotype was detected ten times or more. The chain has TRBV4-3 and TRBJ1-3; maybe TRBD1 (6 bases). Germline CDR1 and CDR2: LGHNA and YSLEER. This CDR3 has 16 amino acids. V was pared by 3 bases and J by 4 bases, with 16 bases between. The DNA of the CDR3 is TGCGCCAGCAGCCACGATGGGAGGGGGGACGGAAACACCATATATTTT. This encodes CASSHDGRGDGNTIYF.

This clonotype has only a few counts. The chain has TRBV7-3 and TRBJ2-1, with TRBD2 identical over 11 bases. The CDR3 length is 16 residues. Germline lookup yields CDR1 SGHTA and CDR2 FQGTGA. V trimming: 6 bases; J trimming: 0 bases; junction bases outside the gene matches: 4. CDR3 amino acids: CASSQGLAVSYNEQFF. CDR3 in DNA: TGTGCCAGCAGTCAGGGACTAGCGGTCTCCTACAATGAGCAGTTCTTC.

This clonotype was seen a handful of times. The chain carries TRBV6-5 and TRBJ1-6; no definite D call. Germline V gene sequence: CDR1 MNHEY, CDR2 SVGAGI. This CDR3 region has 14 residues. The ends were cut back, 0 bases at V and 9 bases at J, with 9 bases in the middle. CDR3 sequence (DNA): TGTGCCAGCAGTTACTCGCGGTATGGTTCACCCCTCCACTTT. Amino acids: CASSYSRYGSPLHF.

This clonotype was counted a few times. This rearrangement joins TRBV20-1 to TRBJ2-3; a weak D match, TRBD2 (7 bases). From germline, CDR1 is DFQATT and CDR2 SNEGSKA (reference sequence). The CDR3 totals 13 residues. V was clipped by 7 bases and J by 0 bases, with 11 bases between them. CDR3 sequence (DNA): TGCAGTGTCCGGGGGGCTAGCACAGATACGCAGTATTTT. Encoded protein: CSVRGASTDTQYF.

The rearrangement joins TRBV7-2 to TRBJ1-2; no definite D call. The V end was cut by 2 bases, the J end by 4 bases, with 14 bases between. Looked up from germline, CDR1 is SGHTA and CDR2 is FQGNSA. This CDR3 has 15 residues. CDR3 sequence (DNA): TGTGCCAGCAGCTTACGAGCGGTGGAAAGCTATGGCTACACCTTC. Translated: CASSLRAVESYGYTF. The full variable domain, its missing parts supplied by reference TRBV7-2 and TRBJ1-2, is GAGVSQSPSNKVTEKGKDVELRCDPISGHTALYWYRQSLGQGLEFLIYFQGNSAPDKSGLPSDRFSAERTGGSVSTLTIQRTQQEDSAVYLCASSLRAVESYGYTFGSGTRLTVV.

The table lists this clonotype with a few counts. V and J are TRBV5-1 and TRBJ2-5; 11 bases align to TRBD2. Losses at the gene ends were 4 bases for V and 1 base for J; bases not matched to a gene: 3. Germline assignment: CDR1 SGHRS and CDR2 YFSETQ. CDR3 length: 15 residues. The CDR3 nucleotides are TGCGCCAGCAGCACAGGGACTAGCGGCCAAGAGACCCAGTACTTC. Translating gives CASSTGTSGQETQYF.

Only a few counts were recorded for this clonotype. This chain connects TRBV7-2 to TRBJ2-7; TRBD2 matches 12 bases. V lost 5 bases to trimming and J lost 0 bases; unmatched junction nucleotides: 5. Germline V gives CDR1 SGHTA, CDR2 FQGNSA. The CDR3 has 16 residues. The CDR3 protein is CASSRRLAGDSYEQYF. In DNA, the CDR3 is TGTGCCAGCAGCCGTAGACTAGCGGGGGACTCCTACGAGCAGTACTTC.

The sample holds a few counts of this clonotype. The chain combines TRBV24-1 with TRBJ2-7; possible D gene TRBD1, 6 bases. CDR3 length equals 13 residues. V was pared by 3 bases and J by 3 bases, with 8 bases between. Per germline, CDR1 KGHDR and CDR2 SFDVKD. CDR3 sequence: CATSDGGGYEQYF. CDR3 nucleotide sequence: TGTGCCACCAGTGATGGGGGCGGCTACGAGCAGTACTTC.

CDR3 sequence reads: CSASDLEVTF. The CDR3 coding sequence is TGCAGTGCTAGTGATCTAGAGGTCACCTTC. The V call is TRBV20-1, the J call TRBJ1-2, with D uncertain. The CDR3 is 10 amino acids. Germline CDR1 is DFQATT and CDR2 is SNEGSKA (reference sequence). V lost 3 bases and J lost 13, with 12 bases in between.

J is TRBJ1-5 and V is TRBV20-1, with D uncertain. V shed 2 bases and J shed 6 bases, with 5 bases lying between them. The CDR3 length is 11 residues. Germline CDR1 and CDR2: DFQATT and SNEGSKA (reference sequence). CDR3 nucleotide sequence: TGCAGTGCTAGATGGGGTCAGCCCCAGCATTTT. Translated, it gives CSARWGQPQHF.

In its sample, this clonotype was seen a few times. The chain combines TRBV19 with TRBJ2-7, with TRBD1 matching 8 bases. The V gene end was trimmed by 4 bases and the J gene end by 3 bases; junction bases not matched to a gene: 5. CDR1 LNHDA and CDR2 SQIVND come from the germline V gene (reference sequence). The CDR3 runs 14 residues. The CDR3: CASSNRDRNYEQYF. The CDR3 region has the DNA TGTGCCAGTAGTAACCGGGACAGGAACTACGAGCAGTACTTC.

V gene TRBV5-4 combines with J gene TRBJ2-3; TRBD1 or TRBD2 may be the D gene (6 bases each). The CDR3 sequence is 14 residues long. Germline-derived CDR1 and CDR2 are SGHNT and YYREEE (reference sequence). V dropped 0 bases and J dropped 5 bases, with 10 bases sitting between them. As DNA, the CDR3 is TGTGCCAGCAGCTTGGATGGGGGGCGAGATACGCAGTATTTT. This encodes CASSLDGGRDTQYF.

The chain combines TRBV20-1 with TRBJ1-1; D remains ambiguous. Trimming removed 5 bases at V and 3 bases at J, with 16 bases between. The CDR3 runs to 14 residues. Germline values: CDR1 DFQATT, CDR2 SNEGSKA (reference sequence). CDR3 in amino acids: CSAALHGRDTEAFF. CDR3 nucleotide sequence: TGCAGTGCTGCCCTTCATGGCCGGGACACTGAAGCTTTCTTT.